The 27 T cell receptor beta chains in this list originate from one sample, sequenced in a study of Ad26.COV2.S vaccination and SARS-CoV-2 variants. Treatment specified: roughly 20 received Ad26.COV2.S at low or high dose, single or two shots; about 5 received placebo; per-sample allocation not given. The study sampled participants on day 63 after the first vaccine or placebo injection. The repertoire was sequenced with immunoSEQ multiplex PCR; TCRdb's copy has only in-frame clones and lacks some. Of over 400,000 clones in the sample, around 93% were seen once. Sample: peripheral blood, taken in a trial of Ad26.COV2.S vaccine versus placebo. The receptor set was obtained from a person aged 18 to 59 who received the Ad26.COV2.S COVID-19 vaccine or a placebo.

This sequence joins TRBV7-2 and TRBJ2-3, with D maybe TRBD1 (5 bases). V was trimmed by 1 base and J by 2 bases, leaving 13 bases between them. Germline lookup yields CDR1 SGHTA and CDR2 FQGNSA. The CDR3 is 16 residues long. The CDR3 sequence is CASSLDTGTATDTQYF. Written as DNA, the CDR3 is TGTGCCAGCAGCTTAGATACAGGCACGGCCACAGATACGCAGTATTTT.

The rearrangement links TRBV6-2 or TRBV6-3 to TRBJ1-5, with D unresolved. The germline V gene has CDR1 MNHEY and CDR2 SVGEGT. V was cut by 0 bases and J by 0 bases, with 6 bases left in between. The CDR3 length is 15 residues. CDR3 nucleotide sequence: TGTGCCAGCAGTTACTCTCGGGATAGCAATCAGCCCCAGCATTTT. Residues: CASSYSRDSNQPQHF.

The DNA of the CDR3 is TGTGCCAGCAGCTTAGCGCAGGAACAGTACTTC. The encoded protein is CASSLAQEQYF. The V call is TRBV11-2, the J call TRBJ2-7; D is unresolved. Trimming stripped 1 base from V and 10 bases from J, with 8 bases between. Germline V gene sequence: CDR1 SGHAT, CDR2 FQNNGV. This CDR3 contains 11 residues.

The V call is TRBV6-2 or TRBV6-3, the J call TRBJ2-3, with no clear D. CDR1 and CDR2 (germline): MNHEY, SVGEGT. V lost 5 bases and J lost 6, with 12 bases in between. This CDR3 has 13 residues. The CDR3 here is CASSRASTDTQYF. The DNA for the CDR3 is TGTGCCAGCAGTAGGGCTAGTACCGATACGCAGTATTTT.

Remarks on this clone: The identical CDR3 is also encoded by other nucleotide sequences in the sample. The chain recombines TRBV7-9 with TRBJ1-3; no definite D call. The CDR3 sequence is 13 residues long. Germline CDR1 and CDR2: SEHNR and FQNEAQ (reference sequence). V was shortened by 1 base and J by 2 bases, with 3 bases between the two germline ends. CDR3: CASSLGAGNTIYF. The CDR3, as DNA: TGTGCCAGCAGCTTAGGTGCTGGAAACACCATATATTTT. The complete variable domain, with remaining parts taken from reference TRBV7-9 and TRBJ1-3, reads DTGVSQNPRHKITKRGQNVTFRCDPISEHNRLYWYRQTLGQGPEFLTYFQNEAQLEKSRLLSDRFSAERPKGSFSTLEIQRTEQGDSAMYLCASSLGAGNTIYFGEGSWLTVV.

This chain uses TRBV6-2 or TRBV6-3 with TRBJ2-1, with 11 bases aligning to TRBD1. The CDR3 runs to 15 residues. Germline CDR1 reads MNHEY; CDR2 reads SVGEGT. The junction had 7 bases not matched to a gene; V was cut back by 4 bases and J by 8 bases. The CDR3 DNA sequence: TGTGCCAGCAGTTCTGGGGACAGGGGGTTGGATGAGCAGTTCTTC. This encodes CASSSGDRGLDEQFF.

The chain links TRBV29-1 to TRBJ1-1; no firm D call. The CDR3 runs 9 residues. CDR1 SQVTM and CDR2 ANQGSEA come from the germline V gene. V gave up 6 bases and J gave up 7 bases, with 6 bases separating them. CDR3 residues: CSVGNEAFF. In DNA, the CDR3 is TGCAGCGTAGGTAATGAAGCTTTCTTT.

A single count supports this clone. The CDR3 is CASSYIPDSGNTIYF. For the CDR3, the DNA is TGTGCCAGCAGTTACATCCCAGACTCTGGAAACACCATATATTTT. J is TRBJ1-3 and V is TRBV6-2 or TRBV6-3; D is undetermined. V was pared by 2 bases and J by 0 bases, with 8 bases between. The CDR3 is made up of 15 amino acids. The germline V gene encodes CDR1 MNHEY and CDR2 SVGEGT.

J is TRBJ1-1 and V is TRBV2; TRBD1 might be the D (6 bases). This CDR3 comprises 15 residues. Germline loops: CDR1 SNHLY, CDR2 FYNNEI. V was clipped by 3 bases and J by 6 bases, with 17 bases between them. CDR3 amino acids: CASSDPRQVSPEAFF. The CDR3 nucleotides are TGTGCCAGCAGTGACCCTCGACAGGTTTCCCCTGAAGCTTTCTTT.

V is TRBV7-9 and J is TRBJ1-6; the D is unclear. Germline values: CDR1 SEHNR, CDR2 FQNEAQ (reference sequence). This CDR3 is 15 amino acids long. The V gene lost 2 bases and the J gene lost 10 bases, with 15 bases spanning the gap. This CDR3 is CASSLKGSEGSPLHF. The CDR3 DNA sequence: TGTGCCAGCAGCTTAAAGGGCAGTGAAGGATCACCCCTCCACTTT.

The J gene is TRBJ1-2, the V gene TRBV6-2 or TRBV6-3; 8 bases align to TRBD1. The germline gives CDR1 MNHEY, CDR2 SVGEGT. The CDR3 sequence is 14 residues long. With V trimmed by 2 bases and J by 6 bases, 5 bases remained unmatched. The CDR3 loop reads CASSYPDRAHGYTF. DNA for the CDR3: TGTGCCAGCAGTTACCCGGACAGGGCGCATGGCTACACCTTC.

V is TRBV6-5 and J is TRBJ1-4, with 12 nucleotides matching TRBD1. The germline gives CDR1 MNHEY, CDR2 SVGAGI. The CDR3 sequence is 16 residues long. V was clipped by 2 bases and J by 10 bases; unmatched bases: 8. CDR3 region: CASSYPGDRGHGKLFF. In DNA, the CDR3 is TGTGCCAGCAGTTACCCTGGGGACAGGGGGCACGGAAAACTGTTTTTT.

The V call is TRBV21-1, the J call TRBJ1-1. TRBV21-1 is classified as a pseudogene. This CDR3 has 14 amino acids. The CDR3 here is CASIRGRAGTEAFF. The CDR3 DNA is TGTGCCAGTATCCGGGGCAGGGCGGGAACTGAAGCTTTCTTT.

This chain uses TRBV10-3 with TRBJ2-7; 8 bases fit TRBD1. The length of the CDR3 is 14 residues. The junction had 4 bases not matched to a gene; V was cut back by 3 bases and J by 3 bases. The V gene's germline CDR1 is ENHRY and CDR2 SYGVKD. CDR3: CAISEGTGIYEQYF. The CDR3 DNA follows: TGTGCCATCAGTGAAGGGACAGGAATCTACGAGCAGTACTTC.

The V gene is TRBV7-9, the J gene TRBJ1-1, with D possibly matching TRBD1 (5 bases). Germline assignment: CDR1 SEHNR and CDR2 FQNEAQ (reference sequence). Trimming pared 1 base from V and 3 bases from J, leaving 15 bases between. The CDR3 is 16 residues long. As DNA, the CDR3 is TGTGCCAGCAGCTTAGGACATCGGGCGGGGGACACTGAAGCTTTCTTT. It codes for CASSLGHRAGDTEAFF.

V is TRBV2 and J is TRBJ1-3; 9 bases agree with TRBD1. The J segment lost 4 bases and the V segment lost 7 bases, leaving 8 bases of the junction unmatched. This CDR3 contains 15 residues. The germline V gene has CDR1 SNHLY and CDR2 FYNNEI. The CDR3 loop is CASIVGTGFGNTIYF. CDR3 coding DNA: TGTGCCAGCATCGTCGGGACAGGGTTCGGAAACACCATATATTTT.

This clone is a singleton in its sample. The same CDR3 can be traced to other DNA sequences in this sample. The chain recombines TRBV7-9 with TRBJ1-2; tentatively, D is TRBD1 (6 bases). The length of the CDR3 is 11 residues. V was trimmed by 5 bases and J by 7 bases, leaving 8 bases between them. From germline, CDR1 is SEHNR and CDR2 FQNEAQ (reference sequence). The CDR3 loop is CASSLRGGYTF. The CDR3 DNA is TGTGCCAGCAGCCTCAGGGGTGGCTACACCTTC.

This chain connects TRBV5-6 to TRBJ2-1; 8 bases are shared with TRBD2. Germline assignment: CDR1 SGHDT and CDR2 YYEEEE. The CDR3 contains 15 residues. Losses at the gene ends were 3 bases for V and 8 bases for J; bases not matched to a gene: 10. The CDR3 nucleotides are TGTGCCAGCAGCTGGCCTACGGGGGGGATAGATGAGCAGTTCTTC. Translated: CASSWPTGGIDEQFF.

This chain connects TRBV10-2 to TRBJ2-7; D remains unclear. Trimming removed 3 bases at V and 5 bases at J, with 8 bases between. Germline V gene data show CDR1 as WSHSY and CDR2 as SAAADI. CDR3 length: 12 amino acids. CDR3 bases: TGCGCCAGCAGTGATGACTCTGACGAGCAGTACTTC. This gives the protein CASSDDSDEQYF.

In the case of this clone: Other DNA sequences from this sample encode an identical CDR3 as well. V gene TRBV7-2 combines with J gene TRBJ2-5; D assignment may be TRBD1 or TRBD2 (5 bases each). CDR1 and CDR2 from the germline V gene are SGHTA and FQGNSA. The CDR3 has 14 amino acids. V was pared by 1 base and J by 1 base, with 7 bases between. The CDR3 region is CASSLGGVQETQYF. CDR3 bases: TGTGCCAGCAGCTTAGGAGGGGTCCAAGAGACCCAGTACTTC.

The rearrangement joins TRBV27 to TRBJ1-1; 9 bases line up with TRBD1. Losses at the gene ends were 5 bases for V and 3 bases for J; bases not matched to a gene: 7. CDR1 and CDR2 from the germline V gene are MNHEY and SMNVEV (reference sequence). The CDR3 extends over 15 amino acids. CDR3 amino acids: CASSPLGQGHTEAFF. CDR3 coding DNA: TGTGCCAGCAGTCCATTGGGACAGGGCCACACTGAAGCTTTCTTT.

The V call is TRBV28, the J call TRBJ2-3; the match to TRBD2 covers 12 bases. Germline trimming cut 7 bases from V and 0 bases from J; bases unmatched to any gene: 8. The CDR3 length is 17 residues. Germline assignment: CDR1 MDHEN and CDR2 SYDVKM. DNA of the CDR3: TGTGCCAGCACCCTATCGACTAGCGGGGGTAGCACAGATACGCAGTATTTT. Translation gives CASTLSTSGGSTDTQYF.

The J gene is TRBJ1-1, the V gene TRBV5-1, with unresolved D. Germline loops: CDR1 SGHRS, CDR2 YFSETQ. The CDR3 covers 13 residues. V lost 0 bases, J lost 6 bases, and 9 bases lay in between. The CDR3 is CASSLAPSAEAFF. In DNA form, the CDR3 reads TGCGCCAGCAGCTTGGCTCCCTCTGCTGAAGCTTTCTTT.

This rearrangement joins TRBV7-9 to TRBJ1-3, with D possibly matching TRBD1 (6 bases). The V and J ends lost 4 bases and 3 bases respectively, with 10 bases between them. The length of the CDR3 is 14 residues. Germline CDR1 is SEHNR and CDR2 is FQNEAQ (reference sequence). DNA of the CDR3: TGTGCCAGCAGCTCCCCAGGGGTTGGAAACACCATATATTTT. Translating it yields CASSSPGVGNTIYF.

The rearrangement joins TRBV7-9 to TRBJ2-2; D gene ambiguous. Trimming removed 7 bases from V and 2 bases from J, with 8 bases in between. Germline loops: CDR1 SEHNR, CDR2 FQNEAQ (reference sequence). The CDR3 length is 13 residues. The CDR3, as DNA: TGTGCCAGCACGGACGGAAACACCGGGGAGCTGTTTTTT. This codes for CASTDGNTGELFF. The variable domain in full, with the rest retrieved from reference TRBV7-9 and TRBJ2-2, is DTGVSQNPRHKITKRGQNVTFRCDPISEHNRLYWYRQTLGQGPEFLTYFQNEAQLEKSRLLSDRFSAERPKGSFSTLEIQRTEQGDSAMYLCASTDGNTGELFFGEGSRLTVL.

The sample holds one count of this clone. The J gene is TRBJ1-1, the V gene TRBV5-1; D gene unclear. Germline V gene data show CDR1 as SGHRS and CDR2 as YFSETQ. V was cut by 2 bases and J by 3 bases, with 8 bases left in between. CDR3 length: 13 residues. CDR3 sequence reads: CASSLDIYTEAFF. The DNA for the CDR3 is TGCGCCAGCAGCTTAGACATTTACACTGAAGCTTTCTTT.

The rearrangement links TRBV7-9 to TRBJ1-6; 8 bases are shared with TRBD1. V shed 4 bases, J shed 6 bases, and the junction held 2 bases outside the gene matches. Germline CDR1 reads SEHNR; CDR2 reads FQNEAQ (reference sequence). The CDR3 extends over 14 amino acids. The CDR3 is CASSSGQGNSPLHF. CDR3 sequence (DNA): TGTGCCAGCAGCTCCGGACAGGGTAATTCACCCCTCCACTTT.